This T cell receptor (beta chain) was retrieved from a study of blood T cell repertoires in COVID-19. Study at large: COVID-19 samples, acute and convalescent, were from the United States, Italy and Spain.

This CDR3 has 15 residues. Germline lookup yields CDR1 MDHEN and CDR2 SYDVKM. V was cut by 4 bases and J by 7 bases, with 17 bases left in between. Original methodology: Amplification from reference gene primers served as the basis for estimated nucleated cell counts. Produced via immunoSEQ multiplex PCR; TCRdb's table is partial and in-frame only. V and J calls and clone size are given by that table; D and trimming were obtained from the DNA. The table records 85,000 to 130,000 clones, approximately 83% of them present only once. Ages ranged from about 18 to 89 years, with residence in around 24 US areas.

Sequencing used PBMCs or T cells enriched from blood (not recorded which). This receptor was identified in a woman aged 45-59 years who had recovered from COVID-19. The V gene is TRBV28, the J gene TRBJ2-1, with unresolved D. The CDR3 DNA is TGTGCCAGCAGTTCGAGTAGCCCACCCCGGAATGAGCAGTTCTTC. Protein: CASSSSSPPRNEQFF.